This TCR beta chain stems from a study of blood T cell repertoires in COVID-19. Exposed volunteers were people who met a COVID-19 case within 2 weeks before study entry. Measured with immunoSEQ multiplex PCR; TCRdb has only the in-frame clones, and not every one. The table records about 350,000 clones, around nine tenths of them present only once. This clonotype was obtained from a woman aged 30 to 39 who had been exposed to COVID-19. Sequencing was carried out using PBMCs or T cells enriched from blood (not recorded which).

In DNA, the CDR3 is TGTGCCAGTAGTATCAGGGGCCGGAGGAACACTGAAGCTTTCTTT. The encoded protein is CASSIRGRRNTEAFF. The chain combines TRBV19 with TRBJ1-1; a possible D gene is TRBD1 (6 bases). The CDR3 extends over 15 amino acids. CDR1 and CDR2 (germline): LNHDA, SQIVND (reference sequence). V lost 3 bases, J lost 1 base, and 12 bases lay in between.